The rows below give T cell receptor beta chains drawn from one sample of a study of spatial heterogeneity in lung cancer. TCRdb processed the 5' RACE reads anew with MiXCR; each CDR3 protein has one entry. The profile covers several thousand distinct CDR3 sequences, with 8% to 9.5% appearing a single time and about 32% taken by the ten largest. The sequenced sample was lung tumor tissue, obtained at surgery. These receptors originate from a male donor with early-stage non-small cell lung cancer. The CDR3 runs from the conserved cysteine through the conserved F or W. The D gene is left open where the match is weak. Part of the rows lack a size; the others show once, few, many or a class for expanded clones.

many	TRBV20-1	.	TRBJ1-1	TGCAGTGCTAGAAGATCCGTAGATATGAACACTGAAGCTTTCTTT	CSARRSVDMNTEAFF
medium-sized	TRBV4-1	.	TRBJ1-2	TGCGCCAGCAGCCAGGATAGACTGACAGCTCCCTATGGCTACACCTTC	CASSQDRLTAPYGYTF
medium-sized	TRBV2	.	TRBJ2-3	TGTGCCAGCGAAGGGTCCGGCACAGATACGCAGTATTTT	CASEGSGTDTQYF
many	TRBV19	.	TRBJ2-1	TGTGCCAGTAGTCGAGGGGAGTTCGATTACAATGAGCAGTTCTTC	CASSRGEFDYNEQFF
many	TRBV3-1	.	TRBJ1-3	TGTGCCAGCAGCCAAGGTTTTGACATTCAGGGAAACACCATATATTTT	CASSQGFDIQGNTIYF
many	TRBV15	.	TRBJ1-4	TGTGCCACCAGCACAACCGGGACTGCAACTAATGAAAAACTGTTTTTT	CATSTTGTATNEKLFF
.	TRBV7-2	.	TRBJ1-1	TGTGCCAGCAGCTTAGAACCGGTCACTGAAGCTTTCTTT	CASSLEPVTEAFF
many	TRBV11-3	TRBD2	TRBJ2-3	TGTGCCAGCAGCCGCGGGACTAGCGGGAGGACAGATACGCAGTATTTT	CASSRGTSGRTDTQYF
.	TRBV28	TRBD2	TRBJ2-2	TGTGCCAGTGGGGGACTAGCGGGAGATATGAACACCGGGGAGCTGTTTTTT	CASGGLAGDMNTGELFF
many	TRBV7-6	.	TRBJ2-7	TGTGCCAGCAGCTTTACTGGGAACGAGCAGTACTTC	CASSFTGNEQYF
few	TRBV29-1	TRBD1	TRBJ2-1	TGCAGCGTAGGGGGCCAGGGGAATGAGCAGTTCTTC	CSVGGQGNEQFF
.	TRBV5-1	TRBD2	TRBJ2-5	TGCGCCAGCCTCACTAGCGGGGCGGCGGAGGAGACCCAGTACTTC	CASLTSGAAEETQYF
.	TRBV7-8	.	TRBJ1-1	TGTGCCAGCAGCTCAAACAAAGTAAAGGGTGCTGAAGCTTTCTTT	CASSSNKVKGAEAFF
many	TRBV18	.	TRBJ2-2	TGTGCCAGCTCACCACTACGGGCGACGGACACCGGGGAGCTGTTTTTT	CASSPLRATDTGELFF
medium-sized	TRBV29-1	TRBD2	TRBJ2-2	TGCAGCGTTGAAGGAAGACTAGCGGGGGGATCGTACACCGGGGAGCTGTTTTTT	CSVEGRLAGGSYTGELFF
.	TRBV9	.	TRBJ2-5	TGTGCCAGCAGCTGGGCAGGGGCAGAGACCCAGTACTTC	CASSWAGAETQYF
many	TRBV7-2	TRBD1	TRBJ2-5	TGTGCCAGCAGCTTGGGACAGGCAGAGACCCAGTACTTC	CASSLGQAETQYF